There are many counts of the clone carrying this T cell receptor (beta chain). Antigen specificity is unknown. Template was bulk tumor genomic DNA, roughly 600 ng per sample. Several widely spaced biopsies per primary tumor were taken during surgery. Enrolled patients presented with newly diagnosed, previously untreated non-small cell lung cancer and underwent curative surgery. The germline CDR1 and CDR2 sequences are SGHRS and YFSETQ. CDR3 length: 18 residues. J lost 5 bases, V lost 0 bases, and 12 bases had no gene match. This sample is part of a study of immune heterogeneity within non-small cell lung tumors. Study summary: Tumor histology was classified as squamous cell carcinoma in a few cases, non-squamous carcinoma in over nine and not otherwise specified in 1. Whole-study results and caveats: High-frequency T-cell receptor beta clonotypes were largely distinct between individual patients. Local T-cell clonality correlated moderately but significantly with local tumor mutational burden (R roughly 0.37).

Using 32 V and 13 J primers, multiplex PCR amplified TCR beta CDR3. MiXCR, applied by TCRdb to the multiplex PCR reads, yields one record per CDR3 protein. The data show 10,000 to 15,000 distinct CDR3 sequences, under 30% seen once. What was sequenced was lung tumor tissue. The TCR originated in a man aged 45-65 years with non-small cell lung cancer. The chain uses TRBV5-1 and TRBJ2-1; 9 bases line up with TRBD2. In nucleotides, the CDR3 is TGCGCCAGCAGCTTGGAGCGGCGGGAGGGCCTGTTTAACAATGAGCAGTTCTTC. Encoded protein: CASSLERREGLFNNEQFF.